This T cell receptor beta chain came from a study of identical twins. A remark on this clonotype: Its antigen is undetermined.

Overall study results and limits: Models underpredicted monozygotic twin sharing of out-of-frame TCR alpha. Memory repertoires lacked the insertion deficit that abundant cord blood beta clonotypes showed. Excess low generation probability was seen in twin-shared out-of-frame alpha sequences.

Via MiXCR, TCRdb re-called the 5' RACE reads, giving one row per CDR3 protein. Of around 480,000 distinct CDR3 sequences in the sample, 14% were seen once. Germline CDR1 reads MNHEY; CDR2 reads SVGEGT. Trimming removed 10 bases at V and 7 bases at J, with 16 bases between. The CDR3 extends over 13 amino acids. These records were also assigned to another study, of yellow fever vaccine responses in identical twins.

The chain combines TRBV6-2 or TRBV6-3 with TRBJ2-2; D is perhaps TRBD1 (6 bases). This clonotype originated in a woman aged 18-29 years in good health. The source material was CD4+ T cells sorted from blood. CDR3 loop: CATQGGLYGELFF. CDR3 DNA sequence: TGTGCCACTCAAGGGGGATTATACGGGGAGCTGTTTTTT.